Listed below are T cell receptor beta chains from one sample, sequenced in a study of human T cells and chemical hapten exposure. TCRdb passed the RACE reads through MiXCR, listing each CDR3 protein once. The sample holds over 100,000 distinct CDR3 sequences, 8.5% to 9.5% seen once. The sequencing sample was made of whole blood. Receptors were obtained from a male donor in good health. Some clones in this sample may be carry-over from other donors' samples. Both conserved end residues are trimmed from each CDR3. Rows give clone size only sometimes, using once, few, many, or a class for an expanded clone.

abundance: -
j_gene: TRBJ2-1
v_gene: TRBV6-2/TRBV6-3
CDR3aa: ASSYVAAREEQF

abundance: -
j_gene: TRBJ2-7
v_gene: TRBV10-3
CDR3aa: AIMEPGTGSYEQY

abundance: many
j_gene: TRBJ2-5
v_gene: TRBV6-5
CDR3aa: ASSPRDQETQY

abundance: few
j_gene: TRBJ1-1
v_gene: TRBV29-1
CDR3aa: SVSSGGYTEAF

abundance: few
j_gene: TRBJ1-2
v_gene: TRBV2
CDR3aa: ASTGTGQDYGYT

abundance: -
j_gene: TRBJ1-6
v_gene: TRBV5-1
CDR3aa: ASSLGQGASPLH

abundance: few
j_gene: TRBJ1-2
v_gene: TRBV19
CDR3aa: ASSKDSPPHGYT

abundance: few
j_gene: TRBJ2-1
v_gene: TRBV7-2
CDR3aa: ASSLLLDNEQF

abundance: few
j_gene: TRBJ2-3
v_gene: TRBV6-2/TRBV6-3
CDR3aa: ASTEQGGGVDTQY

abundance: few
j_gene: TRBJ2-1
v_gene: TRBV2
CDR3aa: ASSGEGGPYNEQF

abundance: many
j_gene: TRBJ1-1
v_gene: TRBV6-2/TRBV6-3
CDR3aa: ASSHNTGVGTEAF

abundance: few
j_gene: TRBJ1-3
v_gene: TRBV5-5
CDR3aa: ASSLAGSLSGNTIY

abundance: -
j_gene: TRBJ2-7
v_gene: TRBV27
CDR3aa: ASSLSGTGFGEQY

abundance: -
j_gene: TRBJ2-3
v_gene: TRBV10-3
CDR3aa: ATAPPLAGSTDTQY

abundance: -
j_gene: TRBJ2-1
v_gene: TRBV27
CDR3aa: ASSPPEAGAWNEQF

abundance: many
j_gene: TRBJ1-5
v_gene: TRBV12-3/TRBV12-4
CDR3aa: ASSSGQGGYQPQH

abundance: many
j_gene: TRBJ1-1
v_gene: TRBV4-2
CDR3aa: ASSQDFPGGNTEAF

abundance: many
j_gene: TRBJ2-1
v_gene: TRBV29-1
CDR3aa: SVSGDHEQF

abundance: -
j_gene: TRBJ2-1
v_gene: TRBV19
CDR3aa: ASSRLGYNEQF

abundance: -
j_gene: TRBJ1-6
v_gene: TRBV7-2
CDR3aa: ASSLASTGALGSPLH

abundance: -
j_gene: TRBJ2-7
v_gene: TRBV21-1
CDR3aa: ASSKAGGWGASYEQY

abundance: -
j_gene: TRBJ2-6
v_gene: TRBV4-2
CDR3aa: VSSQGQGSSGANVLT

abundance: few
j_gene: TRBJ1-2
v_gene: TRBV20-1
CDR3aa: SARVPGQAENYGYT

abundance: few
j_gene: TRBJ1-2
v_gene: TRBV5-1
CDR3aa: ASSWGVGDYGYT

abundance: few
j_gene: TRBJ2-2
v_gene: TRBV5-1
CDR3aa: ASSPPGGPSTGELF

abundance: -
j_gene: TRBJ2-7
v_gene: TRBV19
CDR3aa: ASSISGTGHYEQY

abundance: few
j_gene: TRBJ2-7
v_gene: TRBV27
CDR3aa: ASSSMTGTYEQY

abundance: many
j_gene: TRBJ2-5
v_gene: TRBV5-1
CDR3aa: ASSLAGGQETQY

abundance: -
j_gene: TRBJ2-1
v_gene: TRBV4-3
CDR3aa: ASSQERGGWEQF